Listed below are T cell receptor beta chains from one sample, sequenced in a study of OX40 agonist ivuxolimab in advanced cancers. Sequencing was performed with immunoSEQ multiplex PCR; in TCRdb, only in-frame clones are kept and a portion is missing. Of tens of thousands of clones listed, around 90% are singletons. The sample in question was CD4+ or CD8+ T cells sorted from blood, obtained in a trial of the OX40 agonist ivuxolimab. The receptors stem from an adult with an advanced solid tumor such as melanoma, head and neck, liver or kidney cancer. CDR3s include the opening cysteine and the closing phenylalanine or tryptophan. Each record gives: CDR3 length, V gene, CDR3 protein.

CDR3 length: 14
V gene: TRBV7-8
CDR3 protein: CASSLASGPYEQYF

CDR3 length: 17
V gene: TRBV9
CDR3 protein: CASSVDPLAGVIDTQYF

CDR3 length: 12
V gene: TRBV19
CDR3 protein: CASSESSRVLTF

CDR3 length: 14
V gene: TRBV2
CDR3 protein: CASSEGQNTGELFF

CDR3 length: 22
V gene: TRBV1
CDR3 protein: CTSSQRVSRPGITSLSGNTIYF

CDR3 length: 16
V gene: TRBV5-1
CDR3 protein: CASSSGGGGPENTIYF

CDR3 length: 14
V gene: TRBV30
CDR3 protein: CAWIHSAMNTEAFF

CDR3 length: 12
V gene: TRBV2
CDR3 protein: CASRITWGEQYF

CDR3 length: 14
V gene: TRBV15
CDR3 protein: CATSRGTGENTIYF

CDR3 length: 12
V gene: TRBV10-3
CDR3 protein: CAIGPGRNEQYF

CDR3 length: 14
V gene: TRBV27
CDR3 protein: CASNTPGAPTEAFF

CDR3 length: 14
V gene: TRBV7-9
CDR3 protein: CASSLTGGTYEQYF

CDR3 length: 11
V gene: TRBV30
CDR3 protein: CAWSRGTEAFF

CDR3 length: 12
V gene: TRBV6-1
CDR3 protein: CASSPGLYGYTF

CDR3 length: 13
V gene: TRBV30
CDR3 protein: CAWSVLAGGEQFF

CDR3 length: 15
V gene: TRBV5-4
CDR3 protein: CASSLPLGQNYGYTF

CDR3 length: 14
V gene: TRBV5-1
CDR3 protein: CASSLGTGVQPQHF

CDR3 length: 14
V gene: TRBV7-9
CDR3 protein: CASSFGAGSDTQYF

CDR3 length: 15
V gene: TRBV10-1
CDR3 protein: CASSSGDHSTDTQYF

CDR3 length: 11
V gene: TRBV9
CDR3 protein: CASSGGLGYTF